Presented here are 16 T cell receptor beta chains from one specimen sequenced in a study of blood T cell repertoires in COVID-19. Using immunoSEQ multiplex PCR, the repertoire was profiled, and TCRdb retains in-frame clones only, with some absent. The sample holds roughly 25,000 clones; 80% to 90% are singletons and the top ten take more than 7%. Sequencing used peripheral blood. Receptors originate from a man aged 45-60 years with active COVID-19.

V is TRBV27 and J is TRBJ2-2; TRBD2 agrees at 10 bases. Trimming cost V 3 bases and J 4 bases; bases outside gene matches: 5. Germline V gene sequence: CDR1 MNHEY, CDR2 SMNVEV (reference sequence). The CDR3 has 16 amino acids. DNA of the CDR3: TGTGCCAGCAGTTTGGAAAGCGGGGGGGGCACCGGGGAGCTGTTTTTT. Its translation: CASSLESGGGTGELFF.

The chain has TRBV19 and TRBJ2-3; no reliable D call. This CDR3 has 14 amino acids. Germline CDR1 is LNHDA and CDR2 is SQIVND (reference sequence). V lost 3 bases and J lost 2, with 9 bases in between. This CDR3 is CASSIGPTTDTQYF. DNA for the CDR3: TGTGCCAGTAGTATCGGTCCCACCACAGATACGCAGTATTTT.

V and J are TRBV11-3 and TRBJ2-5, with 7 bases identical to TRBD2. J lost 5 bases, V lost 5 bases, and 14 bases had no gene match. The CDR3 totals 16 residues. Germline V CDR1 and CDR2: SGHNT, YENEEA. The DNA of the CDR3 is TGTGCCAGCAGCCCATCCGGCGGGAGCGGATGGGAGACCCAGTACTTC. This codes for CASSPSGGSGWETQYF.

The V gene is TRBV10-1, the J gene TRBJ2-4; D gene unclear. Germline V gene sequence: CDR1 WNHNN, CDR2 SYGVQD (reference sequence). The CDR3 loop spans 13 amino acids. V lost 0 bases, J lost 6 bases, and 6 bases lay in between. The CDR3 sequence is CASSESSRNIQYF. CDR3 coding DNA: TGCGCCAGCAGTGAGTCGAGTAGAAACATTCAGTACTTC.

The chain has TRBV28 and TRBJ1-2, with 7 bases matching TRBD1. With V trimmed by 4 bases and J by 8 bases, 10 bases remained unmatched. Germline CDR1 is MDHEN and CDR2 is SYDVKM. The length of the CDR3 is 14 residues. Here the CDR3 DNA reads TGTGCCAGCAGTTCTTCCGGCAGGGGGACCGGCTACACCTTC. The encoded protein is CASSSSGRGTGYTF.

This rearrangement joins TRBV5-1 to TRBJ2-1; D call uncertain. In germline, CDR1 is SGHRS, CDR2 YFSETQ. There are 14 residues in the CDR3. Trimming took off 4 bases at V and 8 bases at J, with 16 bases between the two ends. The DNA for the CDR3 is TGCGCCAGCAGCCCTGGTTCGACATCCGATGAGCAGTTCTTC. Amino acid sequence: CASSPGSTSDEQFF.

This clone was observed a single time. The rearrangement links TRBV28 to TRBJ2-7; D perhaps matches TRBD2 (6 bases). In germline, CDR1 is MDHEN, CDR2 SYDVKM. The V end lost 8 bases, the J end lost 4 bases, and 18 bases lay between the germline ends. The CDR3 runs to 14 residues. The CDR3 sequence: CASVQSGGSYEQYF. DNA for the CDR3: TGTGCCAGCGTCCAAAGTGGGGGGAGTTACGAGCAGTACTTC.

This clone was observed once. J is TRBJ1-4 and V is TRBV30; no reliable D call. The germline V and J ends were trimmed by 0 bases and 7 bases, with 6 bases remaining between them. This CDR3 spans 12 amino acids. Germline V gene sequence: CDR1 GTSNPN, CDR2 SVGIG (reference sequence). The DNA of the CDR3 is TGTGCCTGGAGTGTAATGGCTGAAAAACTGTTTTTT. This sequence encodes CAWSVMAEKLFF. Supplemented by reference TRBV30 and TRBJ1-4, the full variable domain reads SQTIHQWPATLVQPVGSPLSLECTVEGTSNPNLYWYRQAAGRGLQLLFYSVGIGQISSEVPQNLSASRPQDRQFILSSKKLLLSDSGFYLCAWSVMAEKLFFGSGTQLSVL.

The V and J genes are TRBV10-3 and TRBJ2-6; a weak D match, TRBD1 (5 bases). Trimming shortened V by 3 bases and J by 1 base, and 13 bases separated the two germline ends. Germline V gives CDR1 ENHRY, CDR2 SYGVKD. The CDR3 contains 17 residues. Here the CDR3 DNA reads TGTGCCATCAGTGAAACCGGACACCTTTCTGGGGCCAACGTCCTGACTTTC. As protein: CAISETGHLSGANVLTF.

The CDR3 DNA sequence: TGCAGTGCTAGTGTTGGAACAGGGATCAATCAGCCCCAGCATTTT. This translates into CSASVGTGINQPQHF. The chain couples TRBV20-1 to TRBJ1-5, with D possibly being TRBD1 (6 bases). Trimming removed 3 bases from V and 3 bases from J, with 15 bases in between. Per germline, CDR1 DFQATT and CDR2 SNEGSKA (reference sequence). This CDR3 spans 15 amino acids.

This chain uses TRBV5-1 with TRBJ2-3; 10 bases line up with TRBD2. The ends lost 2 bases at V and 4 bases at J; junction bases unmatched: 4. The germline V gene has CDR1 SGHRS and CDR2 YFSETQ. The CDR3 is 15 amino acids. CDR3 nucleotide sequence: TGCGCCAGCAGCTTTACAGCGGGGGGGCCAGATACGCAGTATTTT. Translation gives CASSFTAGGPDTQYF.

About this clone: An end of the junction does not agree with germline; a read error may underlie this. V usage is TRBV7-7 and J usage is TRBJ2-1, with 14 positions matching TRBD2. Germline values: CDR1 SSHAT, CDR2 FNYEAQ (reference sequence). This CDR3 is built from 15 residues. The CDR3 spells CASSPGLAGAHEQFF. CDR3 bases: TGTGCTAGCAGCCCGGGACTAGCGGGAGCCCATGAGCAGTTCTTC.

The rearrangement uses TRBV24-1 and TRBJ1-1; TRBD1 matches at 9 bases. CDR1 and CDR2 (germline): KGHDR, SFDVKD. V shed 4 bases, J shed 2 bases, and the junction held 4 bases outside the gene matches. The CDR3 covers 15 residues. CDR3 protein: CATSDRQGGNTEAFF. Here the CDR3 DNA reads TGTGCCACCAGTGACCGACAGGGGGGAAACACTGAAGCTTTCTTT.

This chain links TRBV18 with TRBJ2-7; 11 positions match TRBD2. The germline V gene encodes CDR1 KGHSH and CDR2 LQKENI. With 3 bases clipped from V and 3 bases from J, the junction kept 4 bases outside the gene matches. The CDR3 extends over 15 amino acids. CDR3 nucleotides: TGTGCCAGCTCACCGAGGACTAGCGGGTTCTACGAGCAGTACGTC. It translates to CASSPRTSGFYEQYV.

This rearrangement joins TRBV5-1 to TRBJ1-2; 10 bases align to TRBD1. From germline, CDR1 is SGHRS and CDR2 YFSETQ. The CDR3 consists of 14 residues. The trim removed 7 bases at V and 4 bases at J, leaving 7 bases unmatched. CDR3 sequence (DNA): TGCGCCAGCGGCCGGGACAGGGGCATCTATGGCTACACCTTC. It encodes CASGRDRGIYGYTF. Full variable domain (rest looked up from reference TRBV5-1 and TRBJ1-2): KAGVTQTPRYLIKTRGQQVTLSCSPISGHRSVSWYQQTPGQGLQFLFEYFSETQRNKGNFPGRFSGRQFSNSRSEMNVSTLELGDSALYLCASGRDRGIYGYTFGSGTRLTVV.

V usage is TRBV6-5 and J usage is TRBJ1-2, with D unclear. This CDR3 is built from 13 residues. CDR1 and CDR2 (germline): MNHEY, SVGAGI. The V and J ends lost 6 bases and 7 bases respectively, with 15 bases between them. Written as DNA, the CDR3 is TGTGCCAGCAGCCGCATCGGGGTGGGTGGCTACACCTTC. Protein sequence: CASSRIGVGGYTF.